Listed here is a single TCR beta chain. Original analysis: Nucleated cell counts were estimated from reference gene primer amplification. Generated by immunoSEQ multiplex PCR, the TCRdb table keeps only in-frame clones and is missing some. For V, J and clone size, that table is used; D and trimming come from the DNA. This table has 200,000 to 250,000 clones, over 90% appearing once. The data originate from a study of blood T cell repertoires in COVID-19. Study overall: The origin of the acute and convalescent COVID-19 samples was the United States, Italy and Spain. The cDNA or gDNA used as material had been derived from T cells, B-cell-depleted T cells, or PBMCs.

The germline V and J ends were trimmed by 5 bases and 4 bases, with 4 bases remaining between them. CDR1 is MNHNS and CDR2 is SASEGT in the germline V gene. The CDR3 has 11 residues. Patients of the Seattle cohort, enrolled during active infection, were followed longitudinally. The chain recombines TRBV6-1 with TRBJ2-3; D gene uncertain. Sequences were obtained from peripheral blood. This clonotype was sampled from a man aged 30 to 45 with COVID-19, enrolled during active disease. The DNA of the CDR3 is TGTGCCAGCAGTCGAGCAGATACGCAGTATTTT. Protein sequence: CASSRADTQYF.